The clone carrying this T cell receptor (beta chain) was observed at least ten times. From germline, CDR1 is SNHLY and CDR2 FYNNEI. The ends were cut back, 9 bases at V and 10 bases at J, with 10 bases in the middle. This CDR3 region has 10 residues. This entry comes from a study of T cells in Graves' hyperthyroidism and ophthalmopathy. Amplified TCR beta CDR3 regions came from RNA transcripts. The TCR CDR3 first-round RT-PCR relied on the HTBI primer set. Using its own MiXCR run on the multiplex PCR reads, TCRdb lists one record per CDR3 protein. The sample has approximately 200,000 distinct CDR3 sequences, around 19% seen once; the top ten hold about 48%.

The sequenced material came from blood. The chain is built from TRBV2 and TRBJ2-1; D may correspond to TRBD1 or TRBD2 (5 bases each). The sequence came from a middle-aged man with Graves' hyperthyroidism. The CDR3 region has the DNA TGTGCCAGTGGGACGGACGAGCAGTTCTTC. It is translated as CASGTDEQFF. Supplemented by reference TRBV2 and TRBJ2-1, the full variable domain reads EPEVTQTPSHQVTQMGQEVILRCVPISNHLYFYWYRQILGQKVEFLVSFYNNEISEKSEIFDDQFSVERPDGSNFTLKIRSTKLEDSAMYFCASGTDEQFFGPGTRLTVL.